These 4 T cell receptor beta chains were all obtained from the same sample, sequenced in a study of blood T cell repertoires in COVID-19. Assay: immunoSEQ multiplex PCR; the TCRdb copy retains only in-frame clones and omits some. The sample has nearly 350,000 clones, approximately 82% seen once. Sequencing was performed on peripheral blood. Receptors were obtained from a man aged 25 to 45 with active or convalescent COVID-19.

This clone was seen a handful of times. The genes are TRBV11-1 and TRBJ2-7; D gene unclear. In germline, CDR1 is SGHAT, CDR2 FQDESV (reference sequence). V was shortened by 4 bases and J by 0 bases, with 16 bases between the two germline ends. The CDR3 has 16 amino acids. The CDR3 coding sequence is TGTGCCAGCAGCTCGAACTCGCGAAGTCCCTCCTACGAGCAGTACTTC. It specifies CASSSNSRSPSYEQYF. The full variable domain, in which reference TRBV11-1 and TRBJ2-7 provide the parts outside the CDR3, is EAEVAQSPRYKITEKSQAVAFWCDPISGHATLYWYRQILGQGPELLVQFQDESVVDDSQLPKDRFSAERLKGVDSTLKIQPAELGDSAMYLCASSSNSRSPSYEQYFGPGTRLTVT.

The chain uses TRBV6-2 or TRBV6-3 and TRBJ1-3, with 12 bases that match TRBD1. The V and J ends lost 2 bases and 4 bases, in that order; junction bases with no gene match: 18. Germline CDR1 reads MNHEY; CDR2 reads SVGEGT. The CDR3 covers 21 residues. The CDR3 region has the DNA TGTGCCAGCAGTTACCCATTAACTCTACCGGGACAGGGGGCGCGGGGAAACACCATATATTTT. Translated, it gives CASSYPLTLPGQGARGNTIYF.

The CDR3 loop reads CASPLPGVRETQYF. CDR3 nucleotide sequence: TGTGCCAGTCCATTACCGGGGGTCCGAGAGACCCAGTACTTC. The chain employs TRBV2 and TRBJ2-5; TRBD2 might be the D (6 bases). Germline lookup yields CDR1 SNHLY and CDR2 FYNNEI. V was trimmed by 9 bases and J by 4 bases, leaving 18 bases between them. The CDR3 has 14 amino acids. The variable domain in full, completed from reference TRBV2 and TRBJ2-5, reads EPEVTQTPSHQVTQMGQEVILRCVPISNHLYFYWYRQILGQKVEFLVSFYNNEISEKSEIFDDQFSVERPDGSNFTLKIRSTKLEDSAMYFCASPLPGVRETQYFGPGTRLLVL.

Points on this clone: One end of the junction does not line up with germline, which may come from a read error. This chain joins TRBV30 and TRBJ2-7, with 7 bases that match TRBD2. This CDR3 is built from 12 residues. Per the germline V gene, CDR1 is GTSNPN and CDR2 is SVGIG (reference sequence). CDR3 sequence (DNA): TGTGCCTGGAGTGCCCCCGGGGGGATAGGGGACTTC. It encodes CAWSAPGGIGDF.